These 27 T cell receptor beta chains were all obtained from the same sample, sequenced in a study of T cells expressing NK-cell markers. Reanalyzing the 5' RACE reads, TCRdb keeps one entry per CDR3 protein, without DNA. The sample spans fewer than 400,000 distinct CDR3 sequences; the ten largest clones claim roughly 5.4%. Sequencing used blood T cells: a sorted CD56 or NKG2C T cell subset, CD4+ or CD8+ T cells, or bulk PBMC T cells (not recorded which). Source of these receptors: a man aged 18-69 years in good health.

This chain connects TRBV20-1 to TRBJ2-7; lacking DNA, the TRBD1 call made by TCRdb goes unchecked. Germline loops: CDR1 DFQATT, CDR2 SNEGSKA (reference sequence). The CDR3 is made up of 15 amino acids. The CDR3 spells CSATTGGANSYEQYF.

The rearrangement links TRBV10-3 to TRBJ2-1; the D call from TCRdb, TRBD2, cannot be confirmed without DNA. The CDR3 runs to 16 residues. Looked up from germline, CDR1 is ENHRY and CDR2 is SYGVKD. CDR3 amino acids: CAISGLAGGAYNEQFF.

The chain combines TRBV7-3 with TRBJ1-6. CDR3 length: 15 residues. Germline values: CDR1 SGHTA, CDR2 FQGTGA. CDR3 loop: CASSLSPAQHSPLHF.

The chain is built from TRBV7-6 and TRBJ2-5; the TRBD2 assignment by TCRdb is unverifiable without DNA. This CDR3 is 16 amino acids long. Germline V gene sequence: CDR1 SGHVS, CDR2 FNYEAQ. This chain's CDR3 is CASSLVVAGSQETQYF.

The chain employs TRBV11-2 and TRBJ1-5; TCRdb picks TRBD1, but there is no DNA to check that call. Germline lookup yields CDR1 SGHAT and CDR2 FQNNGV. There are 13 residues in the CDR3. CDR3: CASSLRADRARHF.

J is TRBJ2-3 and V is TRBV13; TCRdb lists TRBD1, though no DNA is available to test this call. This CDR3 is built from 14 residues. Germline assignment: CDR1 PRHDT and CDR2 FYEKMQ (reference sequence). The CDR3 loop is CASSTPSGTDTQYF.

The V and J genes are TRBV11-2 and TRBJ2-3. The CDR3 sequence is 14 residues long. The germline CDR1 and CDR2 sequences are SGHAT and FQNNGV. CDR3: CASSSRLSTDTQYF.

V and J are TRBV12-3 or TRBV12-4 and TRBJ2-7; the TRBD1 assignment by TCRdb is unverifiable without DNA. The CDR3 consists of 14 residues. The CDR3: CASSSRGPGWEQYF.

The chain couples TRBV6-1 to TRBJ1-1. There are 16 residues in the CDR3. CDR1 is MNHNS, CDR2 SASEGT, per germline. CDR3 residues: CASISLSEVVNTEAFF.

The chain's CDR3 is CASSLGQGPSYEQYF. This chain joins TRBV5-5 and TRBJ2-7; TCRdb selects TRBD1, and the lack of DNA leaves this call unchecked. Looked up from germline, CDR1 is SGHKS and CDR2 is YYEKEE (reference sequence). The CDR3 length is 15 residues.

The chain combines TRBV25-1 with TRBJ2-3; TCRdb's D call of TRBD1 is untestable without DNA. This CDR3 has 15 amino acids. Germline V gene lookup returns CDR1 MGHDK and CDR2 SYGVNS. This CDR3 is CASSRTGGLTDTQYF.

The genes are TRBV28 and TRBJ2-5; checking the TCRdb D call of TRBD1 is not possible without DNA. The germline V gene encodes CDR1 MDHEN and CDR2 SYDVKM. This CDR3 comprises 12 residues. The CDR3 sequence is CASNVDTETQYF.

This sequence joins TRBV6-5 and TRBJ2-4. Germline CDR1 reads MNHEY; CDR2 reads SVGAGI. The CDR3 is 14 residues long. CDR3 loop: CASSSQLAKNIQYF.

The chain joins TRBV5-1 to TRBJ1-1; TCRdb indicates TRBD1, and absent DNA this call remains unverified. Per the germline V gene, CDR1 is SGHRS and CDR2 is YFSETQ. The CDR3 has 15 amino acids. The CDR3 region is CASSETGFQGGEAFF.

The chain uses TRBV6-2 or TRBV6-3 and TRBJ2-7; the TCRdb call, TRBD1, lacks DNA for checking. This CDR3 comprises 16 residues. The germline gives CDR1 MNHEY, CDR2 SVGEGT. This chain's CDR3 is CASRLLPTGGSYEQYF.

The rearrangement joins TRBV6-1 to TRBJ2-5; absent DNA, TCRdb's TRBD2 call cannot be checked. Germline CDR1 and CDR2: MNHNS and SASEGT. The CDR3 is made up of 18 amino acids. The CDR3 protein is CASRPQGLAGGPRETQYF.

The CDR3 is CASSATGLLYGYTF. The V call is TRBV28, the J call TRBJ1-2; the D call of TRBD1 rests on TCRdb alone, since no DNA is present to check it. Germline-derived CDR1 and CDR2 are MDHEN and SYDVKM. This CDR3 has 14 residues.

V usage is TRBV20-1 and J usage is TRBJ2-7. Germline V lookup: CDR1 DFQATT, CDR2 SNEGSKA (reference sequence). The CDR3 contains 13 residues. CDR3 in amino acids: CSATDSTSYEQYF.

The chain carries TRBV4-1 and TRBJ2-3; TCRdb's D gene call, TRBD1, goes unchecked for lack of DNA. The CDR3 length is 18 residues. Germline values: CDR1 MGHRA, CDR2 YSYEKL. CDR3 sequence: CASSQEWGRGGSTDTQYF.

The chain uses TRBV9 and TRBJ1-3; as DNA is missing, the TRBD1 call by TCRdb cannot be tested. Per the germline V gene, CDR1 is SGDLS and CDR2 is YYNGEE. The CDR3 has 14 amino acids. The CDR3 here is CASSARGPGNTIYF.

The chain links TRBV29-1 to TRBJ1-4; TCRdb picks TRBD1, but there is no DNA to check that call. The germline V gene has CDR1 SQVTM and CDR2 ANQGSEA. This CDR3 comprises 13 residues. This CDR3 is CSVQGARGEKLFF.

The gene calls are TRBV30 and TRBJ2-7; the TRBD2 assignment by TCRdb is unverifiable without DNA. In germline, CDR1 is GTSNPN, CDR2 SVGIG (reference sequence). The CDR3 contains 16 residues. CDR3: CAWSLPGLAGVYEQYF.

The chain uses TRBV3-1 and TRBJ1-1; TCRdb returns TRBD1, unconfirmable since there is no DNA. Germline CDR1 reads LGHDT; CDR2 reads YNNKEL (reference sequence). The CDR3 extends over 14 amino acids. The CDR3 sequence is CASSLSRGKSEAFF. The full variable domain, its missing parts supplied by reference TRBV3-1 and TRBJ1-1, is DTAVSQTPKYLVTQMGNDKSIKCEQNLGHDTMYWYKQDSKKFLKIMFSYNNKELIINETVPNRFSPKSPDKAHLNLHINSLELGDSAVYFCASSLSRGKSEAFFGQGTRLTVV.

J is TRBJ2-5 and V is TRBV7-2. Germline V gene data show CDR1 as SGHTA and CDR2 as FQGNSA. This CDR3 has 15 residues. CDR3 sequence: CASSPGAWGQETQYF.

The chain employs TRBV29-1 and TRBJ2-7; there is no DNA to check the TCRdb D call of TRBD1. CDR3 size: 14 residues. Germline CDR1 reads SQVTM; CDR2 reads ANQGSEA. CDR3 residues: CSAQEGRGIYEQYF.

CDR3 loop: CASSSWAGGPGEQFF. The chain links TRBV7-2 to TRBJ2-1; TCRdb returns TRBD1, unconfirmable since there is no DNA. CDR1 and CDR2 from the germline V gene are SGHTA and FQGNSA. There are 15 residues in the CDR3.

V gene TRBV7-8 combines with J gene TRBJ2-7; the TCRdb D gene call, TRBD1, has no DNA to confirm it. There are 15 residues in the CDR3. The germline gives CDR1 SGHVS, CDR2 FQNEAQ. CDR3 protein: CASSFRQGEFYEQYF.